The 6 T cell receptor beta chains given below trace back to one sample, sequenced in a study of shared clonotypes between healthy human individuals. Only in-frame clones appear in the TCRdb table, and some are missing; sequencing was by immunoSEQ multiplex PCR. The sample lists around 2.1 million clones, under 95% occurring once. Terminally differentiated effector memory CD45RA+ cells were excluded by CCR7 positive selection of CD45RO-negative cells. Sequencing input: naive CD8+ T cells from PBMCs. These receptors all come from a young man in good health. Some clones in this sample may be carry-over from other donors' samples.

CDR3 coding DNA: TGTGCCAGTAGTATAGGCGGGAGACTGGAGACCCAGTACTTC. Its protein is CASSIGGRLETQYF. The chain joins TRBV19 to TRBJ2-5; TRBD2 matches at 7 bases. There are 14 residues in the CDR3. Germline-derived CDR1 and CDR2 are LNHDA and SQIVND (reference sequence). V shed 1 base and J 5 bases; nucleotides not matched to a gene: 4.

CDR3 region: CSGGGTSGNLYEQYF. Here the CDR3 DNA reads TGCAGCGGGGGCGGGACTAGCGGGAATTTGTACGAGCAGTACTTC. The rearrangement joins TRBV29-1 to TRBJ2-7; the match to TRBD2 covers 13 bases. Per the germline V gene, CDR1 is SQVTM and CDR2 is ANQGSEA. This CDR3 has 15 amino acids. The V and J ends lost 7 bases and 4 bases, in that order; junction bases with no gene match: 10.

This clone has just a few counts. This chain uses TRBV7-9 with TRBJ1-1; D call uncertain. Germline V gene sequence: CDR1 SEHNR, CDR2 FQNEAQ (reference sequence). CDR3 size: 14 residues. Trimming cost V 5 bases and J 3 bases, with 13 bases left between them. In DNA, the CDR3 is TGTGCCAGCAGCCCTGTCCCAGAGGACACTGAAGCTTTCTTT. Residues: CASSPVPEDTEAFF.

The chain recombines TRBV6-6 with TRBJ1-2, with a tentative D call TRBD1 (6 bases). This CDR3 comprises 10 residues. CDR1 and CDR2 from the germline V gene are MNHNY and SVGAGI (reference sequence). V was clipped by 10 bases and J by 8 bases, with 11 bases between them. CDR3 loop: CATLGGGYTF. The CDR3 DNA reads as TGTGCCACCCTGGGGGGCGGCTACACCTTC.

V and J are TRBV5-5 and TRBJ2-5, with D tentatively TRBD2 (6 bases). V was trimmed by 4 bases and J by 4 bases, leaving 26 bases between them. The CDR3 consists of 18 residues. Germline V gene sequence: CDR1 SGHKS, CDR2 YYEKEE (reference sequence). CDR3: CASSDDLAWGERGETQYF. CDR3 DNA sequence: TGTGCCAGCAGCGACGACCTAGCGTGGGGAGAGAGGGGAGAGACCCAGTACTTC.

This chain links TRBV30 with TRBJ2-2, with D hard to call. The V gene lost 5 bases and the J gene lost 6 bases, with 10 bases spanning the gap. This CDR3 has 12 residues. CDR1 is GTSNPN and CDR2 is SVGIG in the germline V gene (reference sequence). The CDR3 spells CAWSLMAGELFF. The CDR3 DNA is TGTGCCTGGTCTCTAATGGCCGGGGAGCTGTTTTTT.